One sample yielded the 30 T cell receptor beta chains listed below, sequenced in a study of blood T cell repertoires in COVID-19. The table came from immunoSEQ multiplex PCR; TCRdb's copy has only in-frame clones and leaves some out. The data hold fewer than 250,000 clones, with roughly nine tenths observed a single time. Sequenced input: peripheral blood. The receptors here all came from a man aged 25-45 years with acute or convalescent COVID-19.

CDR3 bases: TGTGCCAGCAGCGTAGCTCAGGGGCGCTCAAATGAAAAACTGTTTTTT. Amino acids: CASSVAQGRSNEKLFF. The chain combines TRBV9 with TRBJ1-4, with D perhaps matching TRBD1 (6 bases). Trimming pared 0 bases from V and 5 bases from J, leaving 14 bases between. CDR1 and CDR2 (germline): SGDLS, YYNGEE. This CDR3 comprises 16 residues.

The rearrangement joins TRBV6-4 to TRBJ2-7; unclear D gene. With 4 bases removed from V and 5 bases from J, the gap between germline ends came to 15 bases. CDR1 and CDR2 (germline): MRHNA, SNTAGT. This CDR3 has 14 amino acids. The CDR3 coding sequence is TGTGCCAGCAGTGTTAATGGCCCTTCCGACGAGCAGTACTTC. Encoded protein: CASSVNGPSDEQYF.

The sample holds a few counts of this clone. The chain recombines TRBV3-1 (or the pseudogene TRBV3-2) with TRBJ1-4; perhaps TRBD1 as D (5 bases). The length of the CDR3 is 17 residues. V was cut by 1 base and J by 4 bases, with 16 bases left in between. Germline CDR1 reads LGHDT; CDR2 reads YNNKEL (reference sequence). The CDR3 region has the DNA TGTGCCAGCAGCCAAGCGGGGGTCGTTTATGGTAATGAAAAACTGTTTTTT. Translated: CASSQAGVVYGNEKLFF.

This chain links TRBV6-1 with TRBJ1-5; possibly TRBD1 for D (6 bases). The V gene's germline CDR1 is MNHNS and CDR2 SASEGT. Trimming removed 2 bases from V and 4 bases from J, with 15 bases in between. The CDR3 consists of 16 residues. CDR3 coding DNA: TGTGCCAGCAGTGAACTCGACAGGTTAGGGAATCAGCCCCAGCATTTT. Its protein is CASSELDRLGNQPQHF.

The chain couples TRBV27 to TRBJ2-3; 12 nucleotides agree with TRBD2. Germline CDR1 reads MNHEY; CDR2 reads SMNVEV (reference sequence). This CDR3 is 17 amino acids long. The J segment lost 4 bases and the V segment lost 1 base, leaving 6 bases of the junction unmatched. The CDR3 sequence: CASSLYPSGGAPDTQYF. The CDR3 nucleotides are TGTGCCAGCAGTTTATACCCTAGCGGGGGGGCACCAGATACGCAGTATTTT.

The rearrangement joins TRBV5-1 to TRBJ2-6, with 8 bases matching TRBD1. This CDR3 region has 16 residues. Germline V gene lookup returns CDR1 SGHRS and CDR2 YFSETQ. With V trimmed by 1 base and J by 3 bases, 3 bases remained unmatched. The DNA for the CDR3 is TGCGCCAGCAGCTTGTACAGGGGGAATGGGGCCAACGTCCTGACTTTC. This encodes CASSLYRGNGANVLTF.

This chain joins TRBV7-2 and TRBJ2-3; TRBD1 aligns across 7 bases. Germline lookup yields CDR1 SGHTA and CDR2 FQGNSA. The J segment lost 0 bases and the V segment lost 1 base, leaving 4 bases of the junction unmatched. The CDR3 length is 16 residues. The CDR3: CASSLVGTASTDTQYF. The CDR3 DNA reads TGTGCCAGCAGCTTAGTAGGGACAGCTAGCACAGATACGCAGTATTTT. Full variable domain (rest looked up from reference TRBV7-2 and TRBJ2-3): GAGVSQSPSNKVTEKGKDVELRCDPISGHTALYWYRQSLGQGLEFLIYFQGNSAPDKSGLPSDRFSAERTGGSVSTLTIQRTQQEDSAVYLCASSLVGTASTDTQYFGPGTRLTVL.

The chain recombines TRBV11-1 with TRBJ2-1; TRBD2 might be the D (6 bases). The V end was cut by 2 bases, the J end by 8 bases, with 19 bases between. The V gene's germline CDR1 is SGHAT and CDR2 FQDESV (reference sequence). The CDR3 loop spans 16 amino acids. CDR3 coding DNA: TGTGCCAGCAGCTTAAGGCTGGCGGGAAGGTCGGATGAGCAGTTCTTC. Amino acid sequence: CASSLRLAGRSDEQFF.

As concerns this clone: This CDR3 is also generated by other DNA sequences in the sample. The chain is built from TRBV4-1 and TRBJ2-2; D possibly corresponds to TRBD1 (6 bases). Germline V gene lookup returns CDR1 MGHRA and CDR2 YSYEKL. The CDR3 has 16 residues. V lost 0 bases to trimming and J lost 1 base, with 9 bases between them. DNA of the CDR3: TGCGCCAGCAGCCAAGATGACAGGTTGAACACCGGGGAGCTGTTTTTT. Translating it yields CASSQDDRLNTGELFF.

The rearrangement links TRBV27 to TRBJ1-2; D perhaps matches TRBD1 (5 bases). CDR3 size: 15 residues. The germline V and J ends were trimmed by 2 bases and 4 bases, with 14 bases remaining between them. Germline lookup yields CDR1 MNHEY and CDR2 SMNVEV (reference sequence). CDR3 in DNA: TGTGCCAGCAGTTTAAAAGGGGTCTCAGGCTATGGCTACACCTTC. Translating gives CASSLKGVSGYGYTF.

The rearrangement joins TRBV7-3 to TRBJ2-7; 7 nucleotides agree with TRBD2. The CDR3 covers 20 residues. CDR1 SGHTA and CDR2 FQGTGA come from the germline V gene. V was clipped by 8 bases and J by 3 bases; unmatched bases: 28. The CDR3 region is CASCGKGWKGGKRDHYEQYF. The DNA for the CDR3 is TGTGCCAGCTGCGGGAAAGGGTGGAAGGGAGGGAAGCGGGATCACTACGAGCAGTACTTC.

The V and J genes are TRBV7-2 and TRBJ2-3; 10 bases line up with TRBD2. V gave up 3 bases and J gave up 0 bases; unmatched junction bases: 9. Per the germline V gene, CDR1 is SGHTA and CDR2 is FQGNSA. The CDR3 runs to 18 residues. CDR3 amino acids: CASSLASGGYTSTDTQYF. As DNA, the CDR3 is TGTGCCAGCAGCTTGGCTAGCGGGGGCTACACTAGCACAGATACGCAGTATTTT.

The chain links TRBV28 to TRBJ1-2; D uncertain. The CDR3 loop spans 13 amino acids. CDR1 is MDHEN and CDR2 is SYDVKM in the germline V gene. With 5 bases removed from V and 6 bases from J, the gap between germline ends came to 13 bases. The chain's CDR3 is CASSTHDTNGYTF. The CDR3 DNA reads as TGTGCCAGCAGTACCCACGACACCAATGGCTACACCTTC.

The rearrangement uses TRBV25-1 and TRBJ2-3; D perhaps matches TRBD1 (6 bases). Between the trimmed V and J ends, which lost 3 bases and 2 bases, there was a span of 15 bases. Looked up from germline, CDR1 is MGHDK and CDR2 is SYGVNS. The CDR3 is 16 amino acids. The CDR3 here is CASSEGTGRNTDTQYF. The DNA of the CDR3 is TGTGCCAGCAGTGAGGGAACAGGGCGGAACACAGATACGCAGTATTTT.

The gene calls are TRBV5-6 and TRBJ2-1; 9 nucleotides agree with TRBD2. The CDR3 sequence is 19 residues long. Germline loops: CDR1 SGHDT, CDR2 YYEEEE. The junction had 20 bases not matched to a gene; V was cut back by 1 base and J by 9 bases. The CDR3 protein is CASSLRESSLAGSTSEQFF. The CDR3 DNA is TGTGCCAGCAGCTTGAGGGAATCCTCTCTAGCGGGAAGTACCAGTGAGCAGTTCTTC.

V and J are TRBV28 and TRBJ1-5, with D unresolved. V was shortened by 5 bases and J by 0 bases, with 14 bases between the two germline ends. The CDR3 is made up of 16 amino acids. The germline V gene encodes CDR1 MDHEN and CDR2 SYDVKM. For the CDR3, the DNA is TGTGCCAGCAGTCCACAGACGGGGTATAGCAATCAGCCCCAGCATTTT. Translated: CASSPQTGYSNQPQHF.

As to this clone: Other DNA variants within this sample encode the same CDR3. This chain connects TRBV5-4 to TRBJ1-1, with D possibly matching TRBD1 (5 bases). Germline CDR1 reads SGHNT; CDR2 reads YYREEE (reference sequence). The V end was cut by 5 bases, the J end by 1 base, with 9 bases between. This CDR3 contains 13 residues. The CDR3 coding sequence is TGTGCCAGCAGTCCGGACAAGAACACTGAAGCTTTCTTT. This codes for CASSPDKNTEAFF.

This rearrangement joins TRBV28 to TRBJ1-1, with TRBD1 identical over 7 bases. CDR1 and CDR2 (germline): MDHEN, SYDVKM. V was clipped by 3 bases and J by 4 bases; unmatched bases: 11. This CDR3 has 16 amino acids. The CDR3 DNA follows: TGTGCCAGCAGTTTCCATACAGGGGCGGGTAGCACTGAAGCTTTCTTT. This sequence encodes CASSFHTGAGSTEAFF.

This clone was detected a few times. The rearrangement links TRBV30 to TRBJ1-1, with unresolved D. The CDR3 runs to 11 residues. Germline CDR1 is GTSNPN and CDR2 is SVGIG (reference sequence). Trimming cost V 2 bases and J 3 bases, with 4 bases left between them. The CDR3 protein is CAWSLHTEAFF. The CDR3 DNA sequence: TGTGCCTGGAGTCTCCACACTGAAGCTTTCTTT.

The rearrangement links TRBV14 to TRBJ2-1; D unclear. Germline CDR1 reads SGHDN; CDR2 reads FVKESK. The CDR3 runs 13 residues. Trimming cost V 1 base and J 12 bases, with 13 bases left between them. The CDR3 sequence: CASSQVWSAAQFF. The CDR3 coding sequence is TGTGCCAGCAGCCAAGTCTGGAGTGCTGCGCAGTTCTTC.

V is TRBV7-2 and J is TRBJ2-7; D is undetermined. CDR3 length: 14 amino acids. Between the trimmed V and J ends, which lost 1 base and 6 bases, there was a span of 13 bases. Germline CDR1 reads SGHTA; CDR2 reads FQGNSA. The CDR3 loop is CASSLDFGSVEQYF. The CDR3, as DNA: TGTGCCAGCAGCTTAGATTTCGGTTCGGTCGAGCAGTACTTC.

This rearrangement joins TRBV28 to TRBJ1-5, with 8 bases that match TRBD1. Trimming cost V 5 bases and J 5 bases; bases outside gene matches: 8. From germline, CDR1 is MDHEN and CDR2 SYDVKM. The CDR3 is made up of 15 amino acids. In nucleotides, the CDR3 is TGTGCCAGCAGTAGGGACAGGAGAGATGATCAGCCCCAGCATTTT. Amino acid sequence: CASSRDRRDDQPQHF.

V is TRBV7-3 and J is TRBJ1-6, with 8 positions matching TRBD1. CDR3 length: 15 residues. Germline CDR1 and CDR2: SGHTA and FQGTGA. J lost 9 bases, V lost 0 bases, and 4 bases had no gene match. The CDR3 reads CASSLTPGGISPLHF. In nucleotides, the CDR3 is TGTGCCAGCAGCTTAACGCCAGGGGGCATTTCACCCCTCCACTTT.

Of note for this clone: The sample carries other DNA sequences with the same CDR3. The J gene is TRBJ2-7, the V gene TRBV30; D is perhaps TRBD2 (5 bases). V was clipped by 5 bases and J by 4 bases, with 9 bases between them. Per germline, CDR1 GTSNPN and CDR2 SVGIG (reference sequence). The CDR3 loop spans 11 amino acids. CDR3 sequence: CAWSPGYEQYF. In DNA form, the CDR3 reads TGTGCCTGGTCCCCGGGGTACGAGCAGTACTTC.

J is TRBJ2-7 and V is TRBV11-1; 10 bases agree with TRBD1. Germline V gene sequence: CDR1 SGHAT, CDR2 FQDESV (reference sequence). This CDR3 contains 15 residues. V shed 2 bases and J 4 bases; nucleotides not matched to a gene: 5. For the CDR3, the DNA is TGTGCCAGCAGCTTAAGGGACAGGGGAAGGTACGAGCAGTACTTC. Its translation: CASSLRDRGRYEQYF.

V gene TRBV4-1 combines with J gene TRBJ2-5, with D perhaps matching TRBD1 (5 bases). The CDR3 extends over 15 amino acids. Germline lookup yields CDR1 MGHRA and CDR2 YSYEKL. Trimming pared 0 bases from V and 4 bases from J, leaving 12 bases between. The CDR3 reads CASSQDGSGLETQYF. DNA of the CDR3: TGCGCCAGCAGCCAAGATGGGTCAGGGCTAGAGACCCAGTACTTC.

The chain couples TRBV11-2 to TRBJ2-7; D possibly corresponds to TRBD2 (6 bases). Between the trimmed V and J ends, which lost 5 bases and 3 bases, there was a span of 17 bases. Germline CDR1 SGHAT, CDR2 FQNNGV. CDR3 length equals 15 residues. Here the CDR3 DNA reads TGTGCCAGCAGCCTACCTCTCGGGAGTGGCTACGAGCAGTACTTC. Protein product: CASSLPLGSGYEQYF.

This clone has more than one count but fewer than ten. V gene TRBV30 combines with J gene TRBJ1-6; weak D call: TRBD1 (6 bases). The length of the CDR3 is 16 residues. CDR1 and CDR2 (germline): GTSNPN, SVGIG (reference sequence). The V and J ends lost 3 bases and 6 bases respectively, with 18 bases between them. The DNA for the CDR3 is TGTGCCTGGAGGTCCCCAATGACAGGTTTTAATTCACCCCTCCACTTT. Translating it yields CAWRSPMTGFNSPLHF.

This clone has just one count. This chain links TRBV5-4 with TRBJ2-7; D uncertain. V lost 0 bases, J lost 4 bases, and 8 bases lay in between. CDR1 is SGHNT, CDR2 YYREEE, per germline (reference sequence). The CDR3 totals 13 residues. The CDR3 DNA follows: TGTGCCAGCAGCTTGGAATCCTCTTACGAGCAGTACTTC. Translating it yields CASSLESSYEQYF.

The gene calls are TRBV3-1 (or the pseudogene TRBV3-2) and TRBJ1-2; D may be TRBD1 (5 bases). The CDR3 consists of 15 residues. Germline CDR1 reads LGHDT; CDR2 reads YNNKEL (reference sequence). Between the trimmed V and J ends, which lost 4 bases and 8 bases, there was a span of 20 bases. The CDR3 loop is CASSRIPGSSGGYTF. In DNA form, the CDR3 reads TGTGCCAGCAGCCGAATCCCTGGGTCCTCAGGGGGCTACACCTTC.